The 2 T cell receptor beta chains listed next were all sequenced from one sample in a study of control samples from healthy donors and cancer patients. TCRdb's copy holds only in-frame clones and misses some; the assay was immunoSEQ multiplex PCR. The top ten clones hold less than 3.5% of a sample with roughly 45,000 clones, approximately 86% of them seen once. Sequenced: PBMCs. The origin of the receptors is a woman between 50 and 59 years old with lung cancer.

The chain carries TRBV29-1 and TRBJ2-5; tentatively, D is TRBD1 or TRBD2 (5 bases each). The CDR3 spans 14 residues. With 2 bases removed from V and 4 bases from J, the gap between germline ends came to 14 bases. Germline V CDR1 and CDR2: SQVTM, ANQGSEA. CDR3 DNA: TGCAGCGTTGAATTTATGAGGGGATCAGAGACCCAGTACTTC. This gives the protein CSVEFMRGSETQYF.

CDR3 protein: CASSLDPRNTEAFF. CDR3 DNA: TGTGCCAGCAGCTTAGATCCGAGGAACACTGAAGCTTTCTTT. The chain employs TRBV7-9 and TRBJ1-1; D remains unclear. Trimming shortened V by 1 base and J by 1 base, and 7 bases separated the two germline ends. Germline V gene sequence: CDR1 SEHNR, CDR2 FQNEAQ (reference sequence). CDR3 length equals 14 residues.